This passage covers 30 T cell receptor beta chains from one sample sequenced in a study of T cell changes during pregnancy in multiple sclerosis. The protocol was immunoSEQ multiplex PCR, while the TCRdb copy is restricted to in-frame clones and leaves out a portion. This table has about 48,000 clones, 80% to 95% appearing once. The source material was CD4+ T cells from peripheral blood mononuclear cells, sampled in the second trimester of pregnancy. Source of these receptors: a female donor in good health, enrolled as a control in a pregnancy study.

This chain links TRBV28 with TRBJ1-5, with 8 nucleotides matching TRBD1. V was clipped by 8 bases and J by 2 bases; unmatched bases: 5. This CDR3 is built from 14 residues. Germline assignment: CDR1 MDHEN and CDR2 SYDVKM. CDR3 nucleotides: TGTGCCAGCGGGTTGACAGGGGGCAATCAGCCCCAGCATTTT. Its translation: CASGLTGGNQPQHF. Combining the CDR3 with reference TRBV28 and TRBJ1-5 gives the whole variable domain DVKVTQSSRYLVKRTGEKVFLECVQDMDHENMFWYRQDPGLGLRLIYFSYDVKMKEKGDIPEGYSVSREKKERFSLILESASTNQTSMYLCASGLTGGNQPQHFGDGTRLSIL.

The chain employs TRBV29-1 and TRBJ2-1; D gene ambiguous. V was clipped by 8 bases and J by 4 bases, with 12 bases between them. CDR1 is SQVTM and CDR2 is ANQGSEA in the germline V gene. The CDR3 covers 12 residues. The CDR3 region is CSTYESYNEQFF. DNA for the CDR3: TGCAGCACCTATGAATCGTACAATGAGCAGTTCTTC.

The chain uses TRBV7-8 and TRBJ2-2, with TRBD2 as a possible D gene (6 bases). Deletions cut 1 base from V and 6 bases from J, with 15 bases between. Germline V CDR1 and CDR2: SGHVS, FQNEAQ. This CDR3 spans 16 amino acids. The CDR3 DNA follows: TGTGCCAGCAGCTTAGAAGGGAGGTTAGAAGCCGGGGAGCTGTTTTTT. This sequence encodes CASSLEGRLEAGELFF.

This clone showed up just once. This chain connects TRBV6-1 to TRBJ1-5; D may be TRBD1 (5 bases). CDR1 is MNHNS and CDR2 is SASEGT in the germline V gene. CDR3 length equals 14 residues. The ends were cut back, 3 bases at V and 2 bases at J, with 8 bases in the middle. CDR3 sequence reads: CASSETGGNQPQHF. The CDR3 DNA reads TGTGCCAGCAGTGAGACGGGGGGCAATCAGCCCCAGCATTTT.

Of note for this clone: Germline is not matched at one junction end, which may reflect a read error. CDR3 coding DNA: TGTGCCATCAGCACCACTAGCGGGGGCTACGGGCAGTACTTC. It encodes CAISTTSGGYGQYF. J is TRBJ2-7 and V is TRBV10-3; 11 bases agree with TRBD2. CDR1 is ENHRY, CDR2 SYGVKD, per germline. The CDR3 spans 14 residues.

J is TRBJ2-2 and V is TRBV5-4; a weak D match, TRBD1 (6 bases). The germline V and J ends were trimmed by 1 base and 0 bases, with 7 bases remaining between them. This CDR3 contains 15 residues. Germline assignment: CDR1 SGHNT and CDR2 YYREEE (reference sequence). The CDR3 is CASSLNRANTGELFF. DNA of the CDR3: TGTGCCAGCAGCTTGAACAGGGCGAACACCGGGGAGCTGTTTTTT.

The gene calls are TRBV5-1 and TRBJ2-1, with 8 bases that match TRBD2. The CDR3 extends over 14 amino acids. The V gene's germline CDR1 is SGHRS and CDR2 YFSETQ. With V trimmed by 0 bases and J by 4 bases, 0 bases remained unmatched. The DNA for the CDR3 is TGCGCCAGCAGCTTGGGACTAGCGTACAATGAGCAGTTCTTC. The encoded protein is CASSLGLAYNEQFF.

In DNA form, the CDR3 reads TGTGCCACCAGCACCCTCAGGGCAGATACGCAGTATTTT. It is translated as CATSTLRADTQYF. V gene TRBV15 combines with J gene TRBJ2-3, with D perhaps TRBD1 (5 bases). Trimming shortened V by 4 bases and J by 4 bases, and 9 bases separated the two germline ends. Germline V CDR1 and CDR2: LNHNV, YYDKDF (reference sequence). The CDR3 has 13 residues. The full variable domain, with the rest looked up from reference TRBV15 and TRBJ2-3, is DAMVIQNPRYQVTQFGKPVTLSCSQTLNHNVMYWYQQKSSQAPKLLFHYYDKDFNNEADTPDNFQSRRPNTSFCFLDIRSPGLGDTAMYLCATSTLRADTQYFGPGTRLTVL.

This sequence joins TRBV6-5 and TRBJ1-1; D remains ambiguous. CDR1 is MNHEY, CDR2 SVGAGI, per germline. There are 14 residues in the CDR3. V lost 6 bases and J 0 bases, leaving 11 bases between the germline ends. CDR3 sequence: CASRNFQVNTEAFF. The CDR3 DNA reads TGTGCCAGCAGAAACTTCCAAGTGAACACTGAAGCTTTCTTT.

This clone was recorded a few times. The chain combines TRBV7-2 with TRBJ2-2, with 11 bases aligning to TRBD2. The V segment lost 2 bases and the J segment 7 bases; nucleotides outside the gene matches: 9. The CDR3 length is 17 residues. The germline gives CDR1 SGHTA, CDR2 FQGNSA. CDR3 sequence: CASSLLPLAGVVGELFF. The CDR3 DNA follows: TGTGCCAGCAGCTTACTCCCACTAGCGGGAGTGGTCGGGGAGCTGTTTTTT.

The V and J genes are TRBV5-1 and TRBJ2-7, with 9 bases identical to TRBD2. Trimming cost V 0 bases and J 2 bases; bases outside gene matches: 12. Germline CDR1 and CDR2: SGHRS and YFSETQ. The CDR3 extends over 18 amino acids. CDR3 loop: CASSLGGTSQGSPYEQYF. Written as DNA, the CDR3 is TGCGCCAGCAGCTTGGGTGGGACTAGCCAAGGGAGCCCCTACGAGCAGTACTTC.

This clone was recorded only once. V gene TRBV30 combines with J gene TRBJ2-1, with D tentatively TRBD1 (5 bases). Trimming left V 5 bases short and J 2 bases short, with 13 bases between. The CDR3 contains 14 residues. Looked up from germline, CDR1 is GTSNPN and CDR2 is SVGIG (reference sequence). The CDR3 DNA reads as TGTGCCTGGTCTCCAGGGCCCCCCTACAATGAGCAGTTCTTC. Its protein is CAWSPGPPYNEQFF.

This chain uses TRBV18 with TRBJ2-2; 7 bases align to TRBD2. This CDR3 is built from 15 residues. V trimming: 6 bases; J trimming: 4 bases; junction bases outside the gene matches: 8. CDR1 is KGHSH, CDR2 LQKENI, per germline. The CDR3 coding sequence is TGTGCCAGCTCGGACGCGGGGGTCCTCACCGGGGAGCTGTTTTTT. This codes for CASSDAGVLTGELFF.

In nucleotides, the CDR3 is TGTGCCAGCAGCTTAATAGCGGGGGGGGATACGCAGTATTTT. Translated: CASSLIAGGDTQYF. The chain employs TRBV7-2 and TRBJ2-3, with TRBD2 matching 11 bases. J was trimmed by 6 bases and V by 2 bases; bases with no gene match: 1. CDR3 size: 14 residues. Germline V gene data show CDR1 as SGHTA and CDR2 as FQGNSA.

The V and J genes are TRBV6-6 and TRBJ2-2, with D perhaps matching TRBD2 (5 bases). Germline V gene lookup returns CDR1 MNHNY and CDR2 SVGAGI (reference sequence). The CDR3 spans 15 residues. V was trimmed by 2 bases and J by 4 bases, leaving 11 bases between them. CDR3 sequence: CASSYRAAGTGELFF. The CDR3 coding sequence is TGTGCCAGCAGTTACAGGGCTGCGGGCACCGGGGAGCTGTTTTTT.

This rearrangement joins TRBV28 to TRBJ1-5; no reliable D call. The V gene's germline CDR1 is MDHEN and CDR2 SYDVKM. The CDR3 contains 15 residues. The V gene lost 6 bases and the J gene lost 4 bases, with 16 bases spanning the gap. The CDR3 loop is CASSPTDGGNQPQHF. In DNA, the CDR3 is TGTGCCAGCAGCCCTACGGACGGCGGGAATCAGCCCCAGCATTTT. Full variable domain (remainder filled in from reference TRBV28 and TRBJ1-5): DVKVTQSSRYLVKRTGEKVFLECVQDMDHENMFWYRQDPGLGLRLIYFSYDVKMKEKGDIPEGYSVSREKKERFSLILESASTNQTSMYLCASSPTDGGNQPQHFGDGTRLSIL.

V and J are TRBV18 and TRBJ2-7; a possible D gene is TRBD2 (6 bases). CDR3 length: 11 residues. Germline-derived CDR1 and CDR2 are KGHSH and LQKENI. The germline V and J ends were trimmed by 3 bases and 7 bases, with 7 bases remaining between them. In nucleotides, the CDR3 is TGTGCCAGCTCACCTGGGGGGGAGCAGTACTTC. Translation: CASSPGGEQYF.

The V and J genes are TRBV4-2 and TRBJ2-1; D ambiguous. The V end was cut by 0 bases, the J end by 0 bases, with 6 bases between. CDR1 is LGHNA and CDR2 is YNFKEQ in the germline V gene. The CDR3 has 15 amino acids. As DNA, the CDR3 is TGTGCCAGCAGCCAAGATAGGAGCTCCTACAATGAGCAGTTCTTC. It specifies CASSQDRSSYNEQFF.

The chain couples TRBV4-3 to TRBJ1-5; 8 bases fit TRBD1. V lost 0 bases and J lost 7; bases outside the gene matches: 11. Per germline, CDR1 LGHNA and CDR2 YSLEER. The CDR3 consists of 17 residues. The CDR3 loop is CASSQDWAVQGGQPQHF. The CDR3 nucleotides are TGCGCCAGCAGCCAAGATTGGGCGGTACAGGGGGGACAGCCCCAGCATTTT.

This rearrangement joins TRBV15 to TRBJ2-7, with 11 bases that match TRBD1. Germline CDR1 LNHNV, CDR2 YYDKDF (reference sequence). This CDR3 is built from 15 residues. V was pared by 4 bases and J by 1 base, with 3 bases of the junction left unmatched. The CDR3 spells CATSKGQGASYEQYF. CDR3 DNA: TGTGCCACCAGCAAAGGACAGGGGGCATCCTACGAGCAGTACTTC.

The chain carries TRBV19 and TRBJ2-1, with 10 nucleotides matching TRBD2. Germline lookup yields CDR1 LNHDA and CDR2 SQIVND (reference sequence). Losses at the gene ends were 7 bases for V and 7 bases for J; bases not matched to a gene: 13. The CDR3 consists of 16 residues. The CDR3 here is CASTLRPGLARNEQFF. DNA of the CDR3: TGTGCCAGTACCCTCAGACCGGGACTAGCGCGAAATGAGCAGTTCTTC.

This clone was found once. This rearrangement joins TRBV5-1 to TRBJ2-3, with a possible D match to TRBD2 (5 bases). The germline V gene encodes CDR1 SGHRS and CDR2 YFSETQ. The CDR3 covers 14 residues. Trimming left V 0 bases short and J 6 bases short, with 11 bases between. CDR3 DNA: TGCGCCAGCAGCTTGGGCGGGCCGGCGGATACGCAGTATTTT. Translating it yields CASSLGGPADTQYF.

J is TRBJ2-7 and V is TRBV6-5; maybe TRBD2 (5 bases). V was cut by 4 bases and J by 6 bases, with 7 bases left in between. CDR1 and CDR2 (germline): MNHEY, SVGAGI. This CDR3 has 11 residues. This CDR3 reads CASSSGIEQYF. The CDR3 coding sequence is TGTGCCAGCAGTTCGGGAATCGAGCAGTACTTC.

The V gene is TRBV4-1, the J gene TRBJ2-5, with D hard to call. Germline CDR1 is MGHRA and CDR2 is YSYEKL. This CDR3 comprises 13 residues. V dropped 1 base and J dropped 2 bases, with 5 bases sitting between them. The chain's CDR3 is CASSQVVQETQYF. The CDR3 region has the DNA TGCGCCAGCAGCCAAGTCGTACAAGAGACCCAGTACTTC.

The V and J genes are TRBV7-2 and TRBJ2-5, with TRBD2 as a possible D gene (5 bases). The germline V and J ends were trimmed by 2 bases and 11 bases, with 21 bases remaining between them. The CDR3 is made up of 15 amino acids. Germline loops: CDR1 SGHTA, CDR2 FQGNSA. The CDR3 protein is CASSLWVLQPGEQYF. CDR3 nucleotides: TGTGCCAGCAGCTTATGGGTATTGCAGCCCGGGGAGCAGTACTTC.

The J gene is TRBJ1-1, the V gene TRBV28, with no clear D. The CDR3 contains 14 residues. V dropped 3 bases and J dropped 0 bases, with 8 bases sitting between them. Germline-derived CDR1 and CDR2 are MDHEN and SYDVKM. CDR3 nucleotide sequence: TGTGCCAGCAGTTTGGGCCTTTTGAACACTGAAGCTTTCTTT. Its protein product is CASSLGLLNTEAFF.

This clone has only a few counts. The chain is built from TRBV30 and TRBJ2-1; D remains unclear. Deletions cut 2 bases from V and 0 bases from J, with 17 bases between. The CDR3 totals 17 residues. The germline CDR1 and CDR2 sequences are GTSNPN and SVGIG (reference sequence). This CDR3 is CAWSYGGWRRSYNEQFF. The CDR3 nucleotides read TGTGCCTGGAGTTACGGTGGGTGGCGGCGCTCCTACAATGAGCAGTTCTTC.

This clone was observed once. The chain uses TRBV5-6 and TRBJ2-1, with 12 bases fitting TRBD2. CDR1 and CDR2 (germline): SGHDT, YYEEEE. The CDR3 length is 15 residues. V was clipped by 4 bases and J by 4 bases; unmatched bases: 3. The CDR3 region is CASSQGLAGYNEQFF. CDR3 coding DNA: TGTGCCAGCAGCCAAGGACTAGCGGGATACAATGAGCAGTTCTTC.

The J gene is TRBJ2-1, the V gene TRBV19, with 14 bases that match TRBD2. Germline V CDR1 and CDR2: LNHDA, SQIVND (reference sequence). The V gene end was trimmed by 10 bases and the J gene end by 10 bases; junction bases not matched to a gene: 15. The CDR3 consists of 16 residues. The chain's CDR3 is CATMTSGRAGAGEQFF. In DNA form, the CDR3 reads TGTGCCACCATGACTAGCGGGAGGGCCGGGGCGGGGGAGCAGTTCTTC.

The chain is built from TRBV27 and TRBJ2-7, with 10 bases fitting TRBD2. CDR1 MNHEY and CDR2 SMNVEV come from the germline V gene (reference sequence). The CDR3 extends over 16 amino acids. Losses at the gene ends were 7 bases for V and 4 bases for J; bases not matched to a gene: 13. CDR3: CASIRRLAGEGYEQYF. DNA for the CDR3: TGTGCCAGCATTAGAAGGCTAGCGGGAGAGGGGTACGAGCAGTACTTC.